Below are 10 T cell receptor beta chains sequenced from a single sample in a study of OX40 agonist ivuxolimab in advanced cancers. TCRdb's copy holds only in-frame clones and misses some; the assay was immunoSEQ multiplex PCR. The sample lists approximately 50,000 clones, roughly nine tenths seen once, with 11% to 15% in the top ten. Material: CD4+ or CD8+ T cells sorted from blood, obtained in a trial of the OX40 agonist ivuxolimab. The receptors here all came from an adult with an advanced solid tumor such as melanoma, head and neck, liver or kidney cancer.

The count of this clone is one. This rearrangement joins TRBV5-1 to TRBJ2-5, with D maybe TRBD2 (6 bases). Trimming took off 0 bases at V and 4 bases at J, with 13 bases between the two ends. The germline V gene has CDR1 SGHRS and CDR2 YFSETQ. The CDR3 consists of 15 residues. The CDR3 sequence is CASSLEGGIGETQYF. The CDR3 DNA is TGCGCCAGCAGCTTGGAGGGAGGTATTGGAGAGACCCAGTACTTC.

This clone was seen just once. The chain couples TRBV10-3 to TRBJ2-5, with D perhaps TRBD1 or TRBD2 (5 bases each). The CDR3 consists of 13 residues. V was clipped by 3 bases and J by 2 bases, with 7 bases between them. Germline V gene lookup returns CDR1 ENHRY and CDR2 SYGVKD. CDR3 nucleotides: TGTGCCATCAGTGACGGGGCTCAAGAGACCCAGTACTTC. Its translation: CAISDGAQETQYF.

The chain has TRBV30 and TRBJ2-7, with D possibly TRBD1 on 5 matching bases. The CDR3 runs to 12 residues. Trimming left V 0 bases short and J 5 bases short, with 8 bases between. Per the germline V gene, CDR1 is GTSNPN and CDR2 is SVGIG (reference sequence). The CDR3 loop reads CAWSVLGDEQYF. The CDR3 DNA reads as TGTGCCTGGAGTGTATTAGGGGACGAGCAGTACTTC.

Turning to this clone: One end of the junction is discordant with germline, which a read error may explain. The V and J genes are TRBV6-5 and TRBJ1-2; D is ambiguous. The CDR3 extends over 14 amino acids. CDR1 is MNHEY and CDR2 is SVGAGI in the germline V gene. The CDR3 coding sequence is TGTGCCAGCAGTAACTCGGCAGCATACTATGGCTACACCTTC. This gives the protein CASSNSAAYYGYTF.

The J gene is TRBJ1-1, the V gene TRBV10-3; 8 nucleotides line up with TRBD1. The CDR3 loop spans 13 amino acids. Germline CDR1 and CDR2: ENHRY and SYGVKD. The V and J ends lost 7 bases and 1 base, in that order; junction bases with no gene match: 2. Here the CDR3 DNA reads TGTGCCATCAAAGGGACAGGGAACACTGAAGCTTTCTTT. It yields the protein CAIKGTGNTEAFF.

The DNA of the CDR3 is TGCGCCAGCAGCTCGGGCGAGCAGTACTTC. Amino acid sequence: CASSSGEQYF. The V gene is TRBV5-1, the J gene TRBJ2-7, with D unclear. Germline assignment: CDR1 SGHRS and CDR2 YFSETQ. This CDR3 comprises 10 residues. V was clipped by 3 bases and J by 6 bases, with 4 bases between them. Full variable domain (outside the CDR3, taken from reference TRBV5-1 and TRBJ2-7): KAGVTQTPRYLIKTRGQQVTLSCSPISGHRSVSWYQQTPGQGLQFLFEYFSETQRNKGNFPGRFSGRQFSNSRSEMNVSTLELGDSALYLCASSSGEQYFGPGTRLTVT.

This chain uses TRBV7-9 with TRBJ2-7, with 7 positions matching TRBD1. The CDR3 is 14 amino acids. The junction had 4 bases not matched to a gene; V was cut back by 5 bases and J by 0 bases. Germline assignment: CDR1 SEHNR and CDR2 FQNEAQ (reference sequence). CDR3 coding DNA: TGTGCCAGCAGCGGACAGGTGGTCTCCTACGAGCAGTACTTC. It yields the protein CASSGQVVSYEQYF.

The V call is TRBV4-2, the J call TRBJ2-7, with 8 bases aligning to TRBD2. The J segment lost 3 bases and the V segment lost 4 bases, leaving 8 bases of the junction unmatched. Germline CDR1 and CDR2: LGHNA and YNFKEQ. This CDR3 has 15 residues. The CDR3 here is CASSPYGGGFYEQYF. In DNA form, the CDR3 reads TGTGCCAGCAGCCCCTACGGCGGGGGGTTCTACGAGCAGTACTTC.

The CDR3 DNA reads TGTGCCAGCAGTCAACTTGACTTTAGCGGGGGGCCCTACAATGAGCAGTTCTTC. As protein: CASSQLDFSGGPYNEQFF. This rearrangement joins TRBV27 to TRBJ2-1, with 10 nucleotides matching TRBD2. Trimming cost V 5 bases and J 2 bases; bases outside gene matches: 12. CDR1 and CDR2 (germline): MNHEY, SMNVEV (reference sequence). The CDR3 has 18 residues.

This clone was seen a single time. DNA for the CDR3: TGCGCCAGCAGAGGAACCGGGGAAGAAAAACTGTTTTTT. It yields the protein CASRGTGEEKLFF. The rearrangement uses TRBV4-1 and TRBJ1-4; D is unclear. V lost 6 bases and J lost 8, with 13 bases in between. From germline, CDR1 is MGHRA and CDR2 YSYEKL. The CDR3 extends over 13 amino acids.